This T cell receptor beta chain is drawn from a study of T cell responses to AZD1222 COVID-19 vaccine. Study details: Second doses that came at about 4 or about 12 weeks were put together.

Measured with immunoSEQ multiplex PCR; TCRdb has only the in-frame clones, and not every one. Found here are roughly 140,000 clones, about nine tenths of them singletons; the top ten hold roughly 3.1%. CDR1 SGDLS and CDR2 YYNGEE come from the germline V gene. This CDR3 spans 15 amino acids. With 0 bases removed from V and 3 bases from J, the gap between germline ends came to 12 bases. A note on this clone: Its antigen remains unidentified.

Study outcomes and limitations: Researchers report vaccine-associated CD4 TCRs spanning spike, with dominance at 160-218 and 743-854.

This receptor was obtained from an adult in good health. Material: peripheral blood, obtained on day 0 of AZD1222 vaccination. The chain joins TRBV9 to TRBJ1-1, with D possibly TRBD1 on 6 matching bases. The CDR3 sequence is CASSVETGGDTEAFF. The CDR3 region has the DNA TGTGCCAGCAGCGTAGAGACAGGCGGGGACACTGAAGCTTTCTTT.